These T cell receptor beta chains were read from a single sample in a study of T cell changes during pregnancy in multiple sclerosis. Method: immunoSEQ multiplex PCR; TCRdb's copy keeps in-frame clones and lacks some. The sample has tens of thousands of clones, 85% to 95% seen once. This material consisted of peripheral blood, taken before pregnancy. Receptors originate from a female donor with multiple sclerosis, enrolled in a pregnancy study. The CDR3 runs from the conserved cysteine through the conserved F or W. Fields, in order: CDR3 protein, CDR3 DNA, clone size, J gene, V gene, D gene. D genes are given only for firm matches. Size is stated for part of the rows, as once, few or many counts, or as a class when the clone is expanded.

CDR3 protein: CATKRGWTGELFF
CDR3 DNA: TGTGCCACGAAGCGAGGTTGGACCGGGGAGCTGTTTTTT
clone size: .
J gene: TRBJ2-2
V gene: TRBV19
D gene: .

CDR3 protein: CASSQQGASGDNEQFF
CDR3 DNA: TGTGCCAGCAGCCAACAAGGGGCTAGCGGGGACAATGAGCAGTTCTTC
clone size: .
J gene: TRBJ2-1
V gene: TRBV4-2
D gene: TRBD2

CDR3 protein: CASSPADRGNTEAFF
CDR3 DNA: TGTGCCAGCTCACCGGCGGACAGGGGGAACACTGAAGCTTTCTTT
clone size: few
J gene: TRBJ1-1
V gene: TRBV18
D gene: TRBD1

CDR3 protein: CASTIGNTANYGYTF
CDR3 DNA: TGCGCCAGCACCATCGGGAATACTGCTAACTATGGCTACACCTTC
clone size: .
J gene: TRBJ1-2
V gene: TRBV5-1
D gene: .

CDR3 protein: CASSRIDSGNTIYF
CDR3 DNA: TGTGCCAGCAGTAGAATTGACTCTGGAAACACCATATATTTT
clone size: .
J gene: TRBJ1-3
V gene: TRBV11-3
D gene: .

CDR3 protein: CASSLRGGDSGANVLTF
CDR3 DNA: TGCGCCAGCAGCTTGAGGGGAGGCGACTCTGGGGCCAACGTCCTGACTTTC
clone size: few
J gene: TRBJ2-6
V gene: TRBV5-1
D gene: .

CDR3 protein: CASSYQGTGYHEQYF
CDR3 DNA: TGTGCCAGCAGTTACCAAGGGACAGGGTACCACGAGCAGTACTTC
clone size: .
J gene: TRBJ2-7
V gene: TRBV6-5
D gene: TRBD1

CDR3 protein: CASSTPPGGPVYGYTF
CDR3 DNA: TGTGCCAGCAGCACCCCACCCGGCGGCCCGGTCTATGGCTACACCTTC
clone size: .
J gene: TRBJ1-2
V gene: TRBV5-4
D gene: .

CDR3 protein: CASSLDGTGKETQYF
CDR3 DNA: TGTGCCAGCAGTTTAGACGGGACAGGCAAAGAGACCCAGTACTTC
clone size: .
J gene: TRBJ2-5
V gene: TRBV28
D gene: TRBD1

CDR3 protein: CASSPTGNTEAFF
CDR3 DNA: TGTGCCAGCAGCCCGACGGGGAACACTGAAGCTTTCTTT
clone size: .
J gene: TRBJ1-1
V gene: TRBV7-9
D gene: .

CDR3 protein: CASSLGGSSDTQYF
CDR3 DNA: TGTGCCAGCAGCTTGGGCGGGAGCTCAGATACGCAGTATTTT
clone size: once
J gene: TRBJ2-3
V gene: TRBV5-5
D gene: TRBD2

CDR3 protein: CASSLSGEEAYGYTF
CDR3 DNA: TGTGCCAGCAGCTTATCTGGGGAGGAGGCCTATGGCTACACCTTC
clone size: .
J gene: TRBJ1-2
V gene: TRBV11-2
D gene: .

CDR3 protein: CASSSHRALRNEQFF
CDR3 DNA: TGTGCCAGCAGTTCACACAGGGCTCTTAGGAATGAGCAGTTCTTC
clone size: .
J gene: TRBJ2-1
V gene: TRBV27
D gene: .

CDR3 protein: CASSFGGETPHEQYF
CDR3 DNA: TGCGCCAGCAGCTTCGGAGGGGAGACGCCCCACGAGCAGTACTTC
clone size: .
J gene: TRBJ2-7
V gene: TRBV5-1
D gene: .

CDR3 protein: CASSYTGLTDTQYF
CDR3 DNA: TGCGCCAGCAGCTATACAGGGTTAACAGATACGCAGTATTTT
clone size: .
J gene: TRBJ2-3
V gene: TRBV5-1
D gene: .

CDR3 protein: CASSKSGRAGTGELFF
CDR3 DNA: TGTGCCAGCAGCAAAAGCGGGAGGGCGGGCACCGGGGAGCTGTTTTTT
clone size: .
J gene: TRBJ2-2
V gene: TRBV7-2
D gene: TRBD2

CDR3 protein: CATAQGHNIQYF
CDR3 DNA: TGTGCCACCGCTCAGGGCCACAACATTCAGTACTTC
clone size: once
J gene: TRBJ2-4
V gene: TRBV19
D gene: .

CDR3 protein: CASSPSVEDYEQYF
CDR3 DNA: TGTGCCAGCAGCCCCTCAGTCGAGGACTACGAGCAGTACTTC
clone size: .
J gene: TRBJ2-7
V gene: TRBV6-6
D gene: .

CDR3 protein: CASSQGGSGNTIYF
CDR3 DNA: TGTGCCAGCAGCCAAGGGGGCTCTGGAAACACCATATATTTT
clone size: .
J gene: TRBJ1-3
V gene: TRBV7-8
D gene: .

CDR3 protein: CASSISGTSYNEQFF
CDR3 DNA: TGTGCCAGCAGCATAAGCGGGACTTCCTACAATGAGCAGTTCTTC
clone size: .
J gene: TRBJ2-1
V gene: TRBV2
D gene: TRBD2

CDR3 protein: CASSPQDRGRDYTF
CDR3 DNA: TGCGCCAGCAGCCCACAGGACAGGGGGCGTGACTACACCTTC
clone size: .
J gene: TRBJ1-2
V gene: TRBV4-3
D gene: TRBD1

CDR3 protein: CAISPTNQETQYF
CDR3 DNA: TGTGCCATCAGCCCGACTAACCAAGAGACCCAGTACTTC
clone size: .
J gene: TRBJ2-5
V gene: TRBV10-3
D gene: .

CDR3 protein: CASRTRPSGGEQYF
CDR3 DNA: TGTGCCAGCAGAACGCGTCCTTCAGGAGGCGAGCAGTACTTC
clone size: .
J gene: TRBJ2-7
V gene: TRBV27
D gene: .

CDR3 protein: CSVAGYQETQYF
CDR3 DNA: TGCAGCGTTGCGGGATACCAAGAGACCCAGTACTTC
clone size: .
J gene: TRBJ2-5
V gene: TRBV29-1
D gene: .

CDR3 protein: CASTNVGAHEQYF
CDR3 DNA: TGTGCCAGTACTAATGTGGGGGCGCACGAGCAGTACTTC
clone size: .
J gene: TRBJ2-7
V gene: TRBV19
D gene: .

CDR3 protein: CASSFYFNEQFF
CDR3 DNA: TGTGCCAGTAGCTTCTACTTCAATGAGCAGTTCTTC
clone size: .
J gene: TRBJ2-1
V gene: TRBV19
D gene: .

CDR3 protein: CASSRTGGRLNTEAFF
CDR3 DNA: TGTGCCAGCTCGCGGACAGGGGGCCGGCTGAACACTGAAGCTTTCTTT
clone size: .
J gene: TRBJ1-1
V gene: TRBV18
D gene: TRBD1

CDR3 protein: CSVVLLRYNEQFF
CDR3 DNA: TGCAGCGTTGTCCTCTTGAGGTACAATGAGCAGTTCTTC
clone size: .
J gene: TRBJ2-1
V gene: TRBV29-1
D gene: .

CDR3 protein: CASRTGTVTEQYF
CDR3 DNA: TGTGCCAGCAGGACCGGGACAGTAACCGAGCAGTACTTC
clone size: .
J gene: TRBJ2-7
V gene: TRBV28
D gene: TRBD1

CDR3 protein: CASSIELSGANVLTF
CDR3 DNA: TGTGCCAGTAGTATAGAGTTATCTGGGGCCAACGTCCTGACTTTC
clone size: .
J gene: TRBJ2-6
V gene: TRBV19
D gene: .

CDR3 protein: CASSSRQGMSDTQYF
CDR3 DNA: TGTGCCAGTAGTTCCCGACAGGGGATGTCAGATACGCAGTATTTT
clone size: .
J gene: TRBJ2-3
V gene: TRBV19
D gene: TRBD1

CDR3 protein: CASSQGQGYNEQFF
CDR3 DNA: TGTGCCAGCAGTCAGGGACAGGGATACAATGAGCAGTTCTTC
clone size: .
J gene: TRBJ2-1
V gene: TRBV28
D gene: TRBD1

CDR3 protein: CASSEMEGRWGWGYTF
CDR3 DNA: TGTGCCAGCAGTGAAATGGAGGGGAGGTGGGGTTGGGGCTACACCTTC
clone size: few
J gene: TRBJ1-2
V gene: TRBV25-1
D gene: .

CDR3 protein: CASSGGGGAEAFF
CDR3 DNA: TGTGCCAGCAGCGGCGGGGGGGGAGCTGAAGCTTTCTTT
clone size: .
J gene: TRBJ1-1
V gene: TRBV9
D gene: .

CDR3 protein: CASSRTSARGEKLFF
CDR3 DNA: TGTGCCAGCAGCCGGACTTCCGCCAGGGGTGAAAAACTGTTTTTT
clone size: .
J gene: TRBJ1-4
V gene: TRBV7-9
D gene: .

CDR3 protein: CASSIEETQYF
CDR3 DNA: TGTGCCAGTAGTATCGAAGAGACCCAGTACTTC
clone size: .
J gene: TRBJ2-5
V gene: TRBV19
D gene: .

CDR3 protein: CASRGDRVGAFF
CDR3 DNA: TGTGCCAGCAGGGGAGACAGGGTGGGAGCTTTCTTT
clone size: .
J gene: TRBJ1-1
V gene: TRBV6-1
D gene: TRBD1

CDR3 protein: CASSDPGLRDIQYF
CDR3 DNA: TGTGCCAGCAGCGACCCGGGACTCAGGGACATTCAGTACTTC
clone size: .
J gene: TRBJ2-4
V gene: TRBV7-2
D gene: .

CDR3 protein: CASSMTGQTGYSNQPQHF
CDR3 DNA: TGTGCCAGTAGTATGACAGGTCAGACCGGTTATAGCAATCAGCCCCAGCATTTT
clone size: .
J gene: TRBJ1-5
V gene: TRBV19
D gene: .

CDR3 protein: CASSESTGETYEQYF
CDR3 DNA: TGTGCCAGCAGCGAATCGACAGGGGAGACCTACGAGCAGTACTTC
clone size: once
J gene: TRBJ2-7
V gene: TRBV9
D gene: TRBD1

CDR3 protein: CASSLYGGGAYEKLFF
CDR3 DNA: TGTGCCAGCAGTCTCTACGGTGGGGGGGCATATGAAAAACTGTTTTTT
clone size: .
J gene: TRBJ1-4
V gene: TRBV27
D gene: .

CDR3 protein: CASTRGGTDNEQFF
CDR3 DNA: TGTGCCAGCACCCGCGGCGGGACAGACAATGAGCAGTTCTTC
clone size: .
J gene: TRBJ2-1
V gene: TRBV5-4
D gene: .

CDR3 protein: CASSDFWQGSYNEQFF
CDR3 DNA: TGTGCCAGCAGTGACTTTTGGCAGGGGTCCTACAATGAGCAGTTCTTC
clone size: .
J gene: TRBJ2-1
V gene: TRBV6-1
D gene: .

CDR3 protein: CAWSVLRVGTEAFF
CDR3 DNA: TGTGCCTGGAGTGTACTCAGGGTTGGCACTGAAGCTTTCTTT
clone size: few
J gene: TRBJ1-1
V gene: TRBV30
D gene: .

CDR3 protein: CASSDAAGGVDTQYF
CDR3 DNA: TGTGCCAGCAGTGACGCAGCGGGAGGGGTAGATACGCAGTATTTT
clone size: few
J gene: TRBJ2-3
V gene: TRBV6-4
D gene: TRBD2

CDR3 protein: CASSQDTSSNQPQHF
CDR3 DNA: TGCGCCAGCAGCCAAGATACGAGTAGCAATCAGCCCCAGCATTTT
clone size: .
J gene: TRBJ1-5
V gene: TRBV4-3
D gene: .

CDR3 protein: CASSLDPAGESYNEQFF
CDR3 DNA: TGCGCCAGCAGCTTGGATCCAGCGGGAGAGTCCTACAATGAGCAGTTCTTC
clone size: once
J gene: TRBJ2-1
V gene: TRBV5-1
D gene: TRBD2

CDR3 protein: CASSLQGPYNEQFF
CDR3 DNA: TGTGCCAGCAGTCTACAGGGGCCCTACAATGAGCAGTTCTTC
clone size: .
J gene: TRBJ2-1
V gene: TRBV27
D gene: TRBD1

CDR3 protein: CATRTTGELFF
CDR3 DNA: TGTGCCACGAGGACTACCGGGGAGCTGTTTTTT
clone size: .
J gene: TRBJ2-2
V gene: TRBV10-3
D gene: .

CDR3 protein: CASSLPGTSGHNEQFF
CDR3 DNA: TGTGCCAGCAGCTTACCCGGGACTAGCGGGCACAATGAGCAGTTCTTC
clone size: .
J gene: TRBJ2-1
V gene: TRBV7-9
D gene: TRBD2

CDR3 protein: CASSQAGATSGANVLTF
CDR3 DNA: TGTGCCAGCAGCCAAGCGGGAGCGACCTCTGGGGCCAACGTCCTGACTTTC
clone size: .
J gene: TRBJ2-6
V gene: TRBV11-2
D gene: TRBD2